The source of this TCR beta chain is a study of spatial heterogeneity in lung cancer. The sample's time point: sample taken at primary tumor resection. This clonotype has more than one count but fewer than ten. This CDR3 comprises 15 residues. Germline V lookup: CDR1 LGHDT, CDR2 YNNKEL (reference sequence). The trim removed 6 bases at V and 6 bases at J, leaving 10 bases unmatched. TCRdb fed the 5' RACE reads into MiXCR, producing one record per CDR3 protein. The sample has 35,000 to 55,000 distinct CDR3 sequences; around 13% are singletons. This sequence was found in a male donor with early-stage non-small cell lung cancer. Sample: PBMCs, taken at surgery. The chain couples TRBV3-1 to TRBJ2-1, with 8 bases identical to TRBD2. In DNA, the CDR3 is TGTGCCAGCAGACCTACGGGGGGGGCGACCAATGAGCAGTTCTTC. This gives the protein CASRPTGGATNEQFF.